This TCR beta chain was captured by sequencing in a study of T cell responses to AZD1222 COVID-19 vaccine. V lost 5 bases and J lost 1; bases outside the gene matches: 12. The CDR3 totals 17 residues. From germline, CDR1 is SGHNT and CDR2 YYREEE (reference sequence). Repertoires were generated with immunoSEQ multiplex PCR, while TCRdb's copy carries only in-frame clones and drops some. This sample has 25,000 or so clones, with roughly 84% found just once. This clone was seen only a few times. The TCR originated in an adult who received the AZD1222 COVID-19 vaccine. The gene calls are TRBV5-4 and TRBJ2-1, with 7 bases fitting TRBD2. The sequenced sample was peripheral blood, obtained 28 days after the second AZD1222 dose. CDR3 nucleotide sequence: TGTGCCAGCAGTCGATCGCTAGCGGCTATTTCCTACAATGAGCAGTTCTTC. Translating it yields CASSRSLAAISYNEQFF.